This note documents a single T cell receptor beta chain sequence. These data originate in a study of T cells after yellow fever vaccination. Researchers made TCR cDNA using 5'RACE template switching, and this step added a universal primer site and UMIs. TCRdb re-derived calls from the 5' RACE reads in MiXCR, one entry per CDR3 protein. The sample lists roughly 150,000 distinct CDR3 sequences, 6% to 7.5% occurring once. V shed 5 bases and J shed 2 bases, with 12 bases lying between them. The CDR3 consists of 13 residues. Germline V gene lookup returns CDR1 DFQATT and CDR2 SNEGSKA (reference sequence). The chain combines TRBV20-1 with TRBJ1-1; D uncertain. The source of this sequence is a man between 18 and 35 years old who received the YFV17D yellow fever vaccine. The sample here was CD4+ T cells sorted from PBMCs, taken 4 to 6 days after the first yellow fever vaccination. CDR3 nucleotides: TGCAGTGCTCGAACCCCGGGTAACACTGAAGCTTTCTTT. This encodes CSARTPGNTEAFF.